These 9 T cell receptor beta chains share one sample of origin, sequenced in a study of shared clonotypes between healthy human individuals (TCRdb year 2020). Libraries came from the immunoSEQ multiplex PCR assay. TCRdb limited this immuneACCESS table to in-frame rearrangements with V and J called. A share of clones is missing; checked studies link under half to unresolved V genes, and the rest is unexplained. The sample table records under 600,000 clones; 60% to 80% of these occur just once. Of the sample, roughly an eighth is held by the ten largest clones. The sample comprised PBMCs. The receptor source for this set is a middle-aged woman in good health. Some clones in this sample may be carry-over from other donors' samples.

This clone was seen just once. V is TRBV7-8 and J is TRBJ2-5, with D perhaps matching TRBD1 or TRBD2 (6 bases each). V lost 1 base, J lost 1 base, and 13 bases lay in between. This CDR3 is 16 amino acids long. CDR1 is SGHVS, CDR2 FQNEAQ, per germline. The chain's CDR3 is CASSLEGGLRQETQYF. The CDR3 DNA follows: TGTGCCAGCAGCTTAGAAGGGGGACTCCGCCAAGAGACCCAGTACTTC.

CDR3 sequence (DNA): TGTGCCAGCAGTGACGGGACTAGCGGGAACAAAAACATTCAGTACTTC. Protein: CASSDGTSGNKNIQYF. The chain employs TRBV25-1 and TRBJ2-4; 13 bases line up with TRBD2. The CDR3 runs 16 residues. J gave up 3 bases and V 3 bases, and 2 bases lay outside the gene matches. From germline, CDR1 is MGHDK and CDR2 SYGVNS.

This chain links TRBV6-5 with TRBJ1-2, with 10 nucleotides matching TRBD1. In germline, CDR1 is MNHEY, CDR2 SVGAGI. V shed 5 bases and J 4 bases; nucleotides not matched to a gene: 7. The CDR3 is made up of 15 amino acids. The CDR3 sequence: CASSRSTGGSYGYTF. CDR3 nucleotide sequence: TGTGCCAGCAGTCGGTCGACAGGGGGCAGCTATGGCTACACCTTC.

V gene TRBV9 combines with J gene TRBJ2-3; D is tentatively TRBD1 or TRBD2 (5 bases each). Trimming removed 0 bases at V and 7 bases at J, with 12 bases between. The germline gives CDR1 SGDLS, CDR2 YYNGEE. The CDR3 sequence is 14 residues long. The CDR3 sequence: CASSVAPEGNTQYF. The CDR3 DNA sequence: TGTGCCAGCAGCGTAGCCCCAGAGGGGAATACGCAGTATTTT.

With respect to this clone: A read error likely explains this, since a far larger clone differs by one base. Other DNA sequences within the sample encode an identical CDR3. The chain has TRBV4-1 and TRBJ1-1; 8 bases are shared with TRBD1. The germline CDR1 and CDR2 sequences are MGHRA and YSYEKL. The CDR3 is 15 residues long. DNA of the CDR3: TGTGCCAGCAGCCAAGAGGTGACAGGGGACACTGAAGCTTTCTTT. Protein: CASSQEVTGDTEAFF.

The chain uses TRBV7-2 and TRBJ2-5; 8 bases fit TRBD2. The junction had 6 bases not matched to a gene; V was cut back by 4 bases and J by 5 bases. Looked up from germline, CDR1 is SGHTA and CDR2 is FQGNSA. CDR3 length: 14 amino acids. The CDR3 region has the DNA TGTGCCAGCAGCTACCCCGGGAGGGAGGAGACCCAGTACTTC. Its protein is CASSYPGREETQYF.

The rearrangement uses TRBV29-1 and TRBJ1-2; D is uncertain. This CDR3 has 12 amino acids. Trimming left V 7 bases short and J 3 bases short, with 12 bases between. The germline CDR1 and CDR2 sequences are SQVTM and ANQGSEA. Here the CDR3 DNA reads TGCAGCGATACCTTGGGGTACTATGGCTACACCTTC. Amino acid sequence: CSDTLGYYGYTF.

The chain joins TRBV7-2 to TRBJ2-3, with 10 bases that match TRBD2. Unmatched junction bases numbered 3, after V lost 3 bases and J lost 6 bases. The CDR3 sequence is 14 residues long. Germline assignment: CDR1 SGHTA and CDR2 FQGNSA. CDR3 in amino acids: CASSLEGLADTQYF. In DNA form, the CDR3 reads TGTGCCAGCAGCTTGGAGGGACTAGCGGATACGCAGTATTTT.

The chain links TRBV5-6 to TRBJ2-1; D uncertain. Germline-derived CDR1 and CDR2 are SGHDT and YYEEEE. The V gene lost 3 bases and the J gene lost 1 base, with 14 bases spanning the gap. The CDR3 spans 16 residues. The CDR3 sequence is CASSSLGSGSYNEQFF. The CDR3 bases are TGTGCCAGCAGCTCCCTTGGATCAGGTTCCTACAATGAGCAGTTCTTC. Combining the CDR3 with reference TRBV5-6 and TRBJ2-1 gives the whole variable domain DAGVTQSPTHLIKTRGQQVTLRCSPKSGHDTVSWYQQALGQGPQFIFQYYEEEERQRGNFPDRFSGHQFPNYSSELNVNALLLGDSALYLCASSSLGSGSYNEQFFGPGTRLTVL.